Given below is one TCR beta chain in context. The target antigen is unknown. This sample was included in a study of cytomegalovirus exposure and HLA in healthy donors. Background on the study: The early release's HLA-typed donors yielded 78 million or so unique TCRs.

It was healthy bone marrow donors who served as donors. The PCR made use of 60 Vbeta and 13 Jbeta primers. Original data processing: Unique TCR beta chains totaled some 78 million in a later count, with approximately 11 million of them shared. Sequencing was performed with immunoSEQ multiplex PCR; in TCRdb, only in-frame clones are kept and a portion is missing. V and J calls and clone size are those listed in that table; D and trimming were worked out from the DNA. The sample lists 150,000 to 200,000 clones, about 78% seen once, with around 6% in the top ten. Whole-study results and caveats: It was reported in a later analysis that an Asian-associated ancestry cluster showed fewer N-insertions than the approximately 670-donor mean.

The sample consisted of PBMCs. The receptor was isolated from a man aged 40-49 years in good health and CMV-seronegative.

This CDR3 reads CASSPLAGGFYEQYF. The CDR3 region has the DNA TGTGCCAGCTCACCATTAGCGGGAGGCTTCTACGAGCAGTACTTC. This chain uses TRBV18 with TRBJ2-7, with 10 positions matching TRBD2. The CDR3 covers 15 residues. The V gene end was trimmed by 2 bases and the J gene end by 3 bases; junction bases not matched to a gene: 4. Per the germline V gene, CDR1 is KGHSH and CDR2 is LQKENI.